This T cell receptor (beta chain) was observed in a study of T-cell reconstitution after alpha-beta-depleted transplantation in children. V shed 2 bases and J 3 bases; nucleotides not matched to a gene: 0. The germline gives CDR1 DFQATT, CDR2 SNEGSKA (reference sequence). The CDR3 covers 12 residues. This clonotype is judged medium-sized. The antigen remains unidentified. Study outcomes and limitations: Hyperexpanded clones declined; after one year, newly produced T cells mostly supplied diversity. Alpha-beta T cells about two months after transplant reportedly derived from several hundred expanded graft clones. After transplant, high TCRbeta diversity at day 60 in some patients arose from surviving recipient T cells and thymic progenitors.

Construction of the TCRbeta library involved unique molecular identifiers. TCRdb called the PCR reads again in MiXCR, with one record for every CDR3 protein. The sample has almost 250,000 distinct CDR3 sequences, about 25% seen once. The gene calls are TRBV20-1 and TRBJ1-1; the match to TRBD1 covers 7 bases. The receptor's source is a girl aged 2 to 10 with Fanconi anemia, due to receive a stem cell transplant. Sample: PBMCs, taken before TCRalphabeta/CD19-depleted stem cell transplant. CDR3 protein: CSARTGDTEAFF. The CDR3 coding sequence is TGCAGTGCTAGAACAGGGGACACTGAAGCTTTCTTT.